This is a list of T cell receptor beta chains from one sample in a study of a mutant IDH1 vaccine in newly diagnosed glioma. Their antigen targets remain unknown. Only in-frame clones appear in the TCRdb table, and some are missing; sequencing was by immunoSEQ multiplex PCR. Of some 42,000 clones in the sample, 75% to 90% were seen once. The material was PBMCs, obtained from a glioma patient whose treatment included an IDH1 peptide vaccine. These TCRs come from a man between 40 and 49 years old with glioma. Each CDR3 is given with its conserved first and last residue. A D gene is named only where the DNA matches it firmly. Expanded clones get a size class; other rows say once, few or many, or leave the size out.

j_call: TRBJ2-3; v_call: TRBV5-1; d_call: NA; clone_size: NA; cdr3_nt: TGCGCCAGCAGCTTGGTTGAGGAGGGCACAGATACGCAGTATTTT; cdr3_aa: CASSLVEEGTDTQYF
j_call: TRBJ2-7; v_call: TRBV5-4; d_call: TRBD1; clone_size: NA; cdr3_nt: TGTGCCAGCAGCGGGGGGGACAGGGGGAATTACGAGCAGTACTTC; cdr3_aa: CASSGGDRGNYEQYF
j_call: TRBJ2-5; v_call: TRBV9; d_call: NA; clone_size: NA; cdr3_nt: TGTGCCAGCAGCGTAGGAGGATTACAAGAGACCCAGTACTTC; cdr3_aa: CASSVGGLQETQYF
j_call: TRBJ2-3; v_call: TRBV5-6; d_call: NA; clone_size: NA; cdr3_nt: TGTGCCAGCAGCTTGTTTCGGTCAGATACGCAGTATTTT; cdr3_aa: CASSLFRSDTQYF
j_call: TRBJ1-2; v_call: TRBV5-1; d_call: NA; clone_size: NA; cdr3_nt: TGCGCCAGCAGCTTATTACTTCAGGGTTATGGCTACACCTTC; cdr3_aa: CASSLLLQGYGYTF
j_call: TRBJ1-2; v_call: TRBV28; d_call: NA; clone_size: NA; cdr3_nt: TGTGCCAGCAGTTTATCTCCTTCCCGGGGTGGCTACACCTTC; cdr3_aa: CASSLSPSRGGYTF
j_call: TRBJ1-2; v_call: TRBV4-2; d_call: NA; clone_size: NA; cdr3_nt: TGTGCCAGCAGCCGAGAGTGGGGGGGCCCAGGCTATGGCTACACCTTC; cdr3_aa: CASSREWGGPGYGYTF
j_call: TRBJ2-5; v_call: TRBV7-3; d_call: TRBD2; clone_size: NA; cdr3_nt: TGTGCCAGCAGCTTGAGTAGCGGGAGGGCGGAGACCCAGTACTTC; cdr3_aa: CASSLSSGRAETQYF
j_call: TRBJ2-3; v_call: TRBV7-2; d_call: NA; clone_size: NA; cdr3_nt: TGTGCCAGCAGCTTAGTCAGACGCACAGATACGCAGTATTTT; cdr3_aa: CASSLVRRTDTQYF
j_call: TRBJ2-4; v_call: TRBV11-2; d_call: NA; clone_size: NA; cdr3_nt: TGTGCCAGCAGCACCGAGGGAAGGTTAAACATTCAGTACTTC; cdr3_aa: CASSTEGRLNIQYF
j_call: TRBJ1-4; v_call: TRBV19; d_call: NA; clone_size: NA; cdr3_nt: TGTGCCAGCAGAAGCCGGGGGGTCGGTGAAAAACTGTTTTTT; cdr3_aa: CASRSRGVGEKLFF
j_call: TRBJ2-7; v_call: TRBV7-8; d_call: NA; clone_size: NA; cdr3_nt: TGTGCCAGCAGCTTAGGACAGTCCTCCTACGAGCAGTACTTC; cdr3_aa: CASSLGQSSYEQYF
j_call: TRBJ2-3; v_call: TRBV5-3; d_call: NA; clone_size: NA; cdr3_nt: TGTGCCAGAAGCTTGACGGCCCGGGACTCATATAGCACAGATACGCAGTATTTT; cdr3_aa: CARSLTARDSYSTDTQYF
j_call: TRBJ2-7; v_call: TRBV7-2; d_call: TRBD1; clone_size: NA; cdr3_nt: TGTGCCAGCAGCTCGGGACAGCGCTACGAGCAGTACTTC; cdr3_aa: CASSSGQRYEQYF
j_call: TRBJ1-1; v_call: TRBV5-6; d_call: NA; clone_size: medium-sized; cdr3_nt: TGTGCCAGCAGCTCGTCACCACACACTGAAGCTTTCTTT; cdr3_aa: CASSSSPHTEAFF
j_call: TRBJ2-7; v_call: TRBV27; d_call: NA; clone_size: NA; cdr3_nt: TGTGCCAGCAGTTTCGGGCACGAGCAGTACTTC; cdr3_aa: CASSFGHEQYF
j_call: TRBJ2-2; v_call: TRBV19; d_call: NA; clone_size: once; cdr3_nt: TGTGCCAGTAAGACTACGGGGAGTGCCGGGGAGCTGTTTTTT; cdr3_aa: CASKTTGSAGELFF
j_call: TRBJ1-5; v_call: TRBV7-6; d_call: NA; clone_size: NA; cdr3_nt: TGTGCCAGCAGCTTACAGGGCGGCAATCAGCCCCAGCATTTT; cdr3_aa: CASSLQGGNQPQHF
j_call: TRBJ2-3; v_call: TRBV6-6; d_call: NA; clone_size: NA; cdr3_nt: TGTGCCAGCAGATGGAGCACAGATACGCAGTATTTT; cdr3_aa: CASRWSTDTQYF
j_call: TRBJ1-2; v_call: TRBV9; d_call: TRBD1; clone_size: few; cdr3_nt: TGTGCCAGCAGCCCCCGAGGGGACAGCCAAAACTATGGCTACACCTTC; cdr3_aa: CASSPRGDSQNYGYTF
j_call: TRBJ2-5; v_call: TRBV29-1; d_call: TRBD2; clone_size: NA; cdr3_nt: TGCAGCTTAATTCAACTAGCGGGGTACCAAGAGACCCAGTACTTC; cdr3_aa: CSLIQLAGYQETQYF
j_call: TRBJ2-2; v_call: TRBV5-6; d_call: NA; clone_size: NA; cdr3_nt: TGTGCCAGCAGCCCCGGTGCCCTAGCGCTCGCCGGGGAGCTGTTTTTT; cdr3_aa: CASSPGALALAGELFF
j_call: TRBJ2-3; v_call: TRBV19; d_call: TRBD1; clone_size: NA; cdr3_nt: TGTGCCAGTACCCTTGAGGGTCGGACAGGGGGTACAGATACGCAGTATTTT; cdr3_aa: CASTLEGRTGGTDTQYF
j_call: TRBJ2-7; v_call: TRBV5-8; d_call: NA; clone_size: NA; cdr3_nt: TGTGCCAGCAGGCGAATCGCGGGACCCTACGAGCAGTACTTC; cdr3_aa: CASRRIAGPYEQYF
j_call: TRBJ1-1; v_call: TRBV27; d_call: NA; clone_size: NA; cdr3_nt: TGTGCCAGCAGTTTGGCGGTGCACACTGAAGCTTTCTTT; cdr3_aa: CASSLAVHTEAFF
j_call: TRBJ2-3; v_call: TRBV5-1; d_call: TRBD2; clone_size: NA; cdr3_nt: TGCGCCAGCAGCCTGGGGACTAGCGGGAAGGGGGGCACAGATACGCAGTATTTT; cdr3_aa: CASSLGTSGKGGTDTQYF
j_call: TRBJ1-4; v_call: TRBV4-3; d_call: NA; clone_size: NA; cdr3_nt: TGCGCCAGCAGCCTCGCCGCATCAACTAATGAAAAACTGTTTTTT; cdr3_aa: CASSLAASTNEKLFF
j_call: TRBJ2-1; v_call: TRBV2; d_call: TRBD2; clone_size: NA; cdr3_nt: TGTGCCAGCAGTAGGCGGGAGTTGGGCAATGAGCAGTTCTTC; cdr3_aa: CASSRRELGNEQFF
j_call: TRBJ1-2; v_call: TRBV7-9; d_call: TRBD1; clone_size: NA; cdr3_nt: TGTGCCAGCAGCCCTCGACAGGGAGTTTATGGCTACACCTTC; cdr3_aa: CASSPRQGVYGYTF
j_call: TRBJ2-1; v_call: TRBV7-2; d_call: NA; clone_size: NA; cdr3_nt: TGTGCCAGCAGCCCGACAGGCAGACAGACTAGCTTCAATGAGCAGTTCTTC; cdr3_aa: CASSPTGRQTSFNEQFF
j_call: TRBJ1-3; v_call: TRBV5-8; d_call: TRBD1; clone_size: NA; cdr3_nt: TGTGCCAGCAGCTCCGGACAGGGGGGTATCGGGAACACCATATATTTT; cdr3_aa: CASSSGQGGIGNTIYF
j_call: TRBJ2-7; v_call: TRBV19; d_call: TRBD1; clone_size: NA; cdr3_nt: TGTGCCAGTAGCTCCCCCCGGCAGGGGGCAAACGAGCAGTACTTC; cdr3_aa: CASSSPRQGANEQYF
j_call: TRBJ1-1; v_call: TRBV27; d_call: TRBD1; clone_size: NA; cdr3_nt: TGTGCCAGCAGTGTCGGGACAGGTGGTGGGACTGAAGCTTTCTTT; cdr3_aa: CASSVGTGGGTEAFF